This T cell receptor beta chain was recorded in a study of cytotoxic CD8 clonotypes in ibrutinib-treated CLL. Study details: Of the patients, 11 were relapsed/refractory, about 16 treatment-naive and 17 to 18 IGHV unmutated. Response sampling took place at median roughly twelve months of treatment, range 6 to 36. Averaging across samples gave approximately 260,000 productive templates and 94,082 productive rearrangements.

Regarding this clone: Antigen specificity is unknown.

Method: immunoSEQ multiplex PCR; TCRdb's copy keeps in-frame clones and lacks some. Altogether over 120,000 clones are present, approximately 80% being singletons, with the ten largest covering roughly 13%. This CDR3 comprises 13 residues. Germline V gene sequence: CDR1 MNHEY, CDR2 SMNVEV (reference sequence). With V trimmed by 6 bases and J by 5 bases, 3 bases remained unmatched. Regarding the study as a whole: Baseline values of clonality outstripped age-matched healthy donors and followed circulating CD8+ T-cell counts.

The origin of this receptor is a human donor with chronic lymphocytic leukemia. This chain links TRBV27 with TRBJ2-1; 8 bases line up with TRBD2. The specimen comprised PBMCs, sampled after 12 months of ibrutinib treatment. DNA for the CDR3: TGTGCCAGCAGCGGGACTAGAAACAATGAGCAGTTCTTC. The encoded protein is CASSGTRNNEQFF.